This T cell receptor (beta chain) was sequenced for a study of cytomegalovirus exposure and HLA in healthy donors. Points on this clone: The target antigen is unknown.

It was with 60 Vbeta and 13 Jbeta primers that the PCR ran. Original processing methods: Later analysis identified around 85 million unique TCR beta chains, 9 million to 13 million shared. The table came from immunoSEQ multiplex PCR; TCRdb's copy has only in-frame clones and leaves some out. That table gives V, J and clone size, and the DNA gave D and trimming. The sample includes some 150,000 clones, 71% of them seen just once. Points from the study as a whole: Some public TCRs appeared in many individuals, while most sequences were rare. Cytomegalovirus association was listed for about 180 TCR beta chains. Immune exposure data for these donors was limited to CMV serostatus.

The CDR3 runs 11 residues. CDR1 is SQVTM and CDR2 is ANQGSEA in the germline V gene. The V gene is TRBV29-1, the J gene TRBJ2-7; D is uncertain. Sequences were obtained from PBMCs. The sequence was obtained from a woman in her 30s in good health and CMV-seronegative. This CDR3 is CSVGLSYEQYF. The CDR3 nucleotides read TGCAGTGTGGGCCTCTCCTACGAGCAGTACTTC.